This entry features one T cell receptor beta chain sequence. The data were obtained in a study of blood T cell repertoires in COVID-19. As for the study in general: Researchers got acute and convalescent COVID-19 samples from the United States, Italy and Spain. PBMCs, B-cell-depleted T cells, or T cells provided the cDNA or gDNA that made up the material.

The authors' processing: Amplifying reference gene primers gave estimates of nucleated cell counts. The protocol was immunoSEQ multiplex PCR, while the TCRdb copy is restricted to in-frame clones and leaves out a portion. V and J calls and clone size come straight from that table; D and trimming were deduced from the DNA. Of about 670,000 clones in the sample, about nine tenths are singletons; the top ten hold about 0.26%. Germline lookup yields CDR1 SEHNR and CDR2 FQNEAQ (reference sequence). Trimming cost V 6 bases and J 5 bases, with 11 bases left between them. The CDR3 is 14 residues long. The specimen sequenced was peripheral blood. This receptor was taken from a young woman with acute or convalescent COVID-19. The rearrangement joins TRBV7-9 to TRBJ1-6; possibly TRBD1 for D (5 bases). For the CDR3, the DNA is TGTGCCAGCAGGTCGACAGAAAATAATTCACCCCTCCACTTT. It codes for CASRSTENNSPLHF.